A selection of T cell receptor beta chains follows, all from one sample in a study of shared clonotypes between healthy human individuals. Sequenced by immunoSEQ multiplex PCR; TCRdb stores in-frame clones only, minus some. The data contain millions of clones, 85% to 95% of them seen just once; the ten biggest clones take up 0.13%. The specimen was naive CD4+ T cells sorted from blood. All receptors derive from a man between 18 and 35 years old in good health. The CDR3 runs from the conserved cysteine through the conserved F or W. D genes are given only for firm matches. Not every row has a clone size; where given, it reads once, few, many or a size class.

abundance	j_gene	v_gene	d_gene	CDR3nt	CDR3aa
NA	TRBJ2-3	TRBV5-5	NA	TGTGCCAGCAGCTTGGCATCAGCGGTGGGCACAGATACGCAGTATTTT	CASSLASAVGTDTQYF
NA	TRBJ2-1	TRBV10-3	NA	TGTGCCATCATTTACCCCAGGGTGAGGAATGAGCAGTTCTTC	CAIIYPRVRNEQFF
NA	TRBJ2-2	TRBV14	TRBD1	TGTGCCAGCAGCTCCCCGGGACAGGGGCTCACCGGGGAGCTGTTTTTT	CASSSPGQGLTGELFF
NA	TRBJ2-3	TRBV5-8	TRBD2	TGTGCCAGCAGCTGGACCGGACTAGCGGAAGCAGCAGATACGCAGTATTTT	CASSWTGLAEAADTQYF
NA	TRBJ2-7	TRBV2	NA	TGTGCCAGCAGTGGCCTCTACGAGCAGTACTTC	CASSGLYEQYF
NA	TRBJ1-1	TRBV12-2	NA	TGTGCAAGTCGCTTATGCCCGTCATGGAACACTGAAGCTTTCTTT	CASRLCPSWNTEAFF
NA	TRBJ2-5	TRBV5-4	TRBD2	TGTGCCAGCAGCCGAGAAAGCGGGGCCCAAGAGACCCAGTACTTC	CASSRESGAQETQYF
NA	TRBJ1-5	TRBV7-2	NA	TGTGCCAGCAGCTTAGGGTACCGGACAACTAGCAATCAGCCCCAGCATTTT	CASSLGYRTTSNQPQHF
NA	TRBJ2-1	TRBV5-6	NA	TGTGCCGGTTCCTCGGGTAGCTCCTACAATGAGCAGTTCTTC	CAGSSGSSYNEQFF
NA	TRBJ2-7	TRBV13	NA	TGTGCCAGCAGCTCTCCTGCCAGGGCCTCCTACGAGCAGTACTTC	CASSSPARASYEQYF
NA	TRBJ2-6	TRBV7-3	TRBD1	TGTGCCAGCAGCTCGGGACAGATTAGCTCTGGGGCCAACGTCCTGACTTTC	CASSSGQISSGANVLTF
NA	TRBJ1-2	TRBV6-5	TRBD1	TGTGCCAGCAGTTACTCCTGGGGGACAGGGACCTATGGCTACACCTTC	CASSYSWGTGTYGYTF
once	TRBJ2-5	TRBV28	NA	TGTGCCAGCAGTTTTCCCTGGGGGGCGACTAACCAAGAGACCCAGTACTTC	CASSFPWGATNQETQYF
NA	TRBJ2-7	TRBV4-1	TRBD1	TGCGCCAGCAGCCATCCGACAGGGCGAAACGAGCAGTACTTC	CASSHPTGRNEQYF
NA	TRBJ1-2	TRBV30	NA	TGTGCCTGGAGTGCAGCTTTTGCCGGGGGCTACACCTTC	CAWSAAFAGGYTF
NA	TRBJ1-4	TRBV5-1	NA	TGCGCCAGCAGTCCGGCCCAGACAACTAATGAAAAACTGTTTTTT	CASSPAQTTNEKLFF
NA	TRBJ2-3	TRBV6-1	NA	TGTGCCAGCAGAAGTGCTAGCACAGATACGCAGTATTTT	CASRSASTDTQYF
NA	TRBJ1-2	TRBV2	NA	TGTGCCAGCAGTCCGACAGTTAACTATGGCTACACCTTC	CASSPTVNYGYTF
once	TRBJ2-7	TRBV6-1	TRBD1	TGTGCCAGCAGTGCCGACAGGGCCTACGAGCAGTACTTC	CASSADRAYEQYF
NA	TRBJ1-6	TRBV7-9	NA	TGTGCCAGCAGCTGGGACCTAAATTCACCCCTCCACTTT	CASSWDLNSPLHF
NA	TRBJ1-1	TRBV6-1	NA	TGTGCCAGCAGTGCACAGGTTCTTGCGAACACTGAAGCTTTCTTT	CASSAQVLANTEAFF
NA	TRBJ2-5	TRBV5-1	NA	TGCGCCAGCAGCTTGGCTCCCCCAGAGACCCAGTACTTC	CASSLAPPETQYF
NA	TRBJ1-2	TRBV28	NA	TGTGCCAGCCTGCGAGGGGGATCTGGCTACACCTTC	CASLRGGSGYTF
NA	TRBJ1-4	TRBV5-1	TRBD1	TGCGCCAGCAGCCCTTCGCTCGACAGGGGTGAAAAACTGTTTTTT	CASSPSLDRGEKLFF
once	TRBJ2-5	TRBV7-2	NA	TGTGCCAGCAGCCCCTCCCGGACTATCGAGACCCAGTACTTC	CASSPSRTIETQYF
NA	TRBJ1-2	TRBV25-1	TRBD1	TGTGCCAGCAGTGAAGTAGGCCAGGGGGCGAACTATGGCTACACCTTC	CASSEVGQGANYGYTF
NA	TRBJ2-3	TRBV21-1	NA	TGTGCCAGCAGCAAAACTTCAACTGGGAGGGACACAGATACGCAGTATTTT	CASSKTSTGRDTDTQYF
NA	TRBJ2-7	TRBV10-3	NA	TGTGCCATCAGTGTGGGAAACTACGAGCAGTACTTC	CAISVGNYEQYF
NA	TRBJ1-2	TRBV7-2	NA	TGTGCCAGCAGCTTAGCTGGAGGAGGTGGCTACACCTTC	CASSLAGGGGYTF
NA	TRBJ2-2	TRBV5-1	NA	TGCGCCAGCAGTATGGACAGTGTCGGGGAGCTGTTTTTT	CASSMDSVGELFF
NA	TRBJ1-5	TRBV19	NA	TGTGCCAGTAGTCCTTGGGCTGTCTCCCAGCCCCAGCATTTT	CASSPWAVSQPQHF
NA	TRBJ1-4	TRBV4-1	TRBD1	TGCGCCAGCAGCCAAGCCGCCAGGACAGGCAATGAAAAACTGTTTTTT	CASSQAARTGNEKLFF
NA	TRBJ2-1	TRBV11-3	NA	TGTGCCAGCAGCTCCGACAGGGGAGGGTACAATGAGCAGTTCTTC	CASSSDRGGYNEQFF
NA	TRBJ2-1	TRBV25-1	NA	TGTGCCAGCAGTGAACCATACAGGGGGGGCAATGAGCAGTTCTTC	CASSEPYRGGNEQFF
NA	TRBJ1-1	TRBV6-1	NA	TGTGCCAGCAGTACCTTACTGAACACTGAAGCTTTCTTT	CASSTLLNTEAFF
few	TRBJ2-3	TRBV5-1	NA	TGCGCCAGCAGCTTGGGGGGCACAGATACGCAGTATTTT	CASSLGGTDTQYF
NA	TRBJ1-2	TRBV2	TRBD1	TGTGCCAGCAGTGAAGAGACAGGGTTGGATGGCTACACCTTC	CASSEETGLDGYTF
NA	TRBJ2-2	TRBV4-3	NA	TGCGCCAGCAGCCTTTTTAGGGCCACCGGGGAGCTGTTTTTT	CASSLFRATGELFF
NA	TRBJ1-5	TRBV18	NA	TGTGCCAGCTCACCCACAGGTTTCAATCAGCCCCAGCATTTT	CASSPTGFNQPQHF
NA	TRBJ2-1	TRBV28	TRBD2	TGTGCCAGCAGCCTCACAGGGGGGGGACTAGCGGACTACAATGAGCAGTTCTTC	CASSLTGGGLADYNEQFF
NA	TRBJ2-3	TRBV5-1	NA	TGCGCCAGCAGCCAGGGAACTAGCACAGATACGCAGTATTTT	CASSQGTSTDTQYF
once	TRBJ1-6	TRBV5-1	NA	TGCGCCAGCAGCTTGGCCAGCCAGGGGACAAATTCACCCCTCCACTTT	CASSLASQGTNSPLHF
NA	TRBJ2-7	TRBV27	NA	TGTGCCAGCAGTTTACTCAGGGGGGGTCACGAGCAGTACTTC	CASSLLRGGHEQYF
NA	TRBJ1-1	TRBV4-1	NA	TGCGCCAGCAGCCAAGGGGAAAACACTGAAGCTTTCTTT	CASSQGENTEAFF
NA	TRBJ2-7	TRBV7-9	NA	TGTGCCAGCAGCGCAGGTCAGGCCCGCTCCTACGAGCAGTACTTC	CASSAGQARSYEQYF
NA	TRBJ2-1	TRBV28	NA	TGTGCCAGCAGTTTAACGGGGGGCCTATACAATGAGCAGTTCTTC	CASSLTGGLYNEQFF
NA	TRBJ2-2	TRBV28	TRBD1	TGTGCCAGCAGTGCCTATGGACAGGGAGGGAACACCGGGGAGCTGTTTTTT	CASSAYGQGGNTGELFF
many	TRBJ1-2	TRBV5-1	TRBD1	TGCGCCAGCAGCTTGGAGGGGACAGGGTCCGGCTACACCTTC	CASSLEGTGSGYTF
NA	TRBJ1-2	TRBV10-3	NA	TGTGCCATCGCAGGGGCCAGAGGCTACACCTTC	CAIAGARGYTF
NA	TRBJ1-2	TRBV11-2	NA	TGTGCCAGCAGCTTAGATCTTATGAATACTTATGGCTACACCTTC	CASSLDLMNTYGYTF
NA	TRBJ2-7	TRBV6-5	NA	TGTGCCAGCGCATCCGGGACTGTACCCTACGAGCAGTACTTC	CASASGTVPYEQYF
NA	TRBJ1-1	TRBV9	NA	TGTGCCAGCAGCTTAGGGGCGGTGAACACTGAAGCTTTCTTT	CASSLGAVNTEAFF
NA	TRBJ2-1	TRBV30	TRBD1	TGTGCCTGGAGTGCGGGGACAGGGCGAGGGTATGAGCAGTTCTTC	CAWSAGTGRGYEQFF